These 3 T cell receptor beta chains were all obtained from the same sample, sequenced in a study of immune evolution from preneoplasia to lung adenocarcinoma. Sequenced by immunoSEQ multiplex PCR; TCRdb stores in-frame clones only, minus some. The sample yields around 6,100 clones, 85% seen once. The sequencing input was FFPE invasive lung adenocarcinoma tissue. The receptors were gathered from a person between 45 and 75 years old with lung adenocarcinoma.

The chain employs TRBV5-4 and TRBJ2-7; 11 nucleotides align to TRBD2. Trimming took 4 bases from V and 2 from J; bases not matched to a gene: 5. CDR1 is SGHNT and CDR2 is YYREEE in the germline V gene (reference sequence). This CDR3 has 15 residues. CDR3 DNA: TGTGCCAGCAGCCCTCTAGCGGGAGGTACCTACGAGCAGTACTTC. It codes for CASSPLAGGTYEQYF.

CDR3 loop: CASSQDSGPRETQYF. The CDR3 DNA reads TGTGCCAGCAGCCAGGACAGTGGGCCCCGAGAGACCCAGTACTTC. J is TRBJ2-5 and V is TRBV6-5; possibly TRBD1 for D (6 bases). CDR3 length equals 15 residues. Germline V gene data show CDR1 as MNHEY and CDR2 as SVGAGI. V lost 6 bases and J lost 4, with 18 bases in between.

The rearrangement joins TRBV18 to TRBJ1-1; D is possibly TRBD1 (6 bases). This CDR3 has 13 amino acids. V was shortened by 2 bases and J by 6 bases, with 10 bases between the two germline ends. Germline CDR1 reads KGHSH; CDR2 reads LQKENI. The CDR3 DNA reads TGTGCCAGCTCACCAGGGGGCAGTGCTGAAGCTTTCTTT. As protein: CASSPGGSAEAFF.